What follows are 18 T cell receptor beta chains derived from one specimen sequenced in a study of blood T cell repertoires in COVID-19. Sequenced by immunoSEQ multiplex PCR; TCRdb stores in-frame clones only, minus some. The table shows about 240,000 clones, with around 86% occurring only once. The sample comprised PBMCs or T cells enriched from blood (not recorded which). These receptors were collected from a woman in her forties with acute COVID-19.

The CDR3 reads CASSRGTSGNTGELFF. The DNA for the CDR3 is TGTGCCAGCAGCCGAGGGACTAGCGGAAACACCGGGGAGCTGTTTTTT. V is TRBV7-9 and J is TRBJ2-2, with TRBD2 matching over 11 bases. CDR1 is SEHNR and CDR2 is FQNEAQ in the germline V gene (reference sequence). This CDR3 contains 16 residues. J gave up 2 bases and V 5 bases, and 4 bases lay outside the gene matches.

The DNA of the CDR3 is TGTGCCAGCAGACCTGATGGGGCCAACTATGGCTACACCTTC. Translated: CASRPDGANYGYTF. The chain carries TRBV25-1 and TRBJ1-2; D is possibly TRBD1 (5 bases). The germline V gene encodes CDR1 MGHDK and CDR2 SYGVNS. V lost 6 bases to trimming and J lost 2 bases, with 13 bases between them. The CDR3 spans 14 residues.

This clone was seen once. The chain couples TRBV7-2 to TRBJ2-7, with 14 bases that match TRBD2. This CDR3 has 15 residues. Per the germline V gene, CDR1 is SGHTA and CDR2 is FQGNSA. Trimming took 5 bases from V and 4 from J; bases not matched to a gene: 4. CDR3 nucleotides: TGTGCCAGCAGCCCGGGACTAGCGGGAGATTACGAGCAGTACTTC. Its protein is CASSPGLAGDYEQYF.

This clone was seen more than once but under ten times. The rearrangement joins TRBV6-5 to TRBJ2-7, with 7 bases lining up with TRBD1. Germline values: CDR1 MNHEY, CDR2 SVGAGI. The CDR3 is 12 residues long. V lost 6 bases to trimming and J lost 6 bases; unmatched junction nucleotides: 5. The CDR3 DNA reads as TGTGCCAGCAGGGTTACAGGGGCCGAGCAGTACTTC. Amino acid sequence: CASRVTGAEQYF.

The DNA for the CDR3 is TGTGCCTGGGGACAGGGGGCGGACTATGGCTACACCTTC. The encoded protein is CAWGQGADYGYTF. The chain uses TRBV30 and TRBJ1-2; TRBD1 matches at 11 bases. Germline CDR1 reads GTSNPN; CDR2 reads SVGIG (reference sequence). This CDR3 comprises 13 residues. V trimming: 5 bases; J trimming: 3 bases; junction bases outside the gene matches: 2.

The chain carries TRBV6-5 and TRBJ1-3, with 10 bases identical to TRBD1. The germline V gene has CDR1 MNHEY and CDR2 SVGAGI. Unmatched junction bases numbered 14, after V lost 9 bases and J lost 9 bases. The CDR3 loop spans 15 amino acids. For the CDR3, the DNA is TGTGCCAGTTCACCCGGGACAGGGGTGTCGGGCACCATATATTTT. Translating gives CASSPGTGVSGTIYF.

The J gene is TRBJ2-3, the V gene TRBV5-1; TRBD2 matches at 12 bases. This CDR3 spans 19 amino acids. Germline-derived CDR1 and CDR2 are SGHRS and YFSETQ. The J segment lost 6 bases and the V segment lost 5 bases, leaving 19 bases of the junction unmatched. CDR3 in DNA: TGCGCCAGCAGACCTCGGCTAGCGGGAGGGCCAGAACAAGGGGATACGCAGTATTTT. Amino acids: CASRPRLAGGPEQGDTQYF. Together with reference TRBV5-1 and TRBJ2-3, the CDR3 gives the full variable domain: KAGVTQTPRYLIKTRGQQVTLSCSPISGHRSVSWYQQTPGQGLQFLFEYFSETQRNKGNFPGRFSGRQFSNSRSEMNVSTLELGDSALYLCASRPRLAGGPEQGDTQYFGPGTRLTVL.

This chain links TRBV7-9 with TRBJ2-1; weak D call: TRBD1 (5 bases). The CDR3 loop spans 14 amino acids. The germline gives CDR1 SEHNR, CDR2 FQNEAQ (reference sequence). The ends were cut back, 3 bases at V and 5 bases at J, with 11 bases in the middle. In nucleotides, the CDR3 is TGTGCCAGCAGCTTTGCCACAGGCGACAATGAGCAGTTCTTC. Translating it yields CASSFATGDNEQFF.

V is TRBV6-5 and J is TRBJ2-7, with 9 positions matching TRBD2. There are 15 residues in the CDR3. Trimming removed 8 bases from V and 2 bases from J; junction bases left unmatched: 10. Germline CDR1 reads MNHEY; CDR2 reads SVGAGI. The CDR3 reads CASAQRTSEPYEQYF. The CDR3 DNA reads TGTGCCAGCGCTCAAAGGACTAGCGAACCCTACGAGCAGTACTTC.

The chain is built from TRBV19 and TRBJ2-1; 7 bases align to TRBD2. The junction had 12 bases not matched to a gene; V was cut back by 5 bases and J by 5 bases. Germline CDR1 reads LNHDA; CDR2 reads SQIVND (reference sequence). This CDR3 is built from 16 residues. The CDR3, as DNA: TGTGCCAGTAGTCCCCTAGGGATAGCGGGCAACAATGAGCAGTTCTTC. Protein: CASSPLGIAGNNEQFF.

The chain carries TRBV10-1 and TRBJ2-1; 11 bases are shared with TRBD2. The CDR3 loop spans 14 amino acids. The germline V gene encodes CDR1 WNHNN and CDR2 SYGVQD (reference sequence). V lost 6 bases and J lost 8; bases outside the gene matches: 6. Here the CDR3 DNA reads TGCGCCAGCAGCACTAGCGGGAGCGGTCATGAGCAGTTCTTC. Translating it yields CASSTSGSGHEQFF.

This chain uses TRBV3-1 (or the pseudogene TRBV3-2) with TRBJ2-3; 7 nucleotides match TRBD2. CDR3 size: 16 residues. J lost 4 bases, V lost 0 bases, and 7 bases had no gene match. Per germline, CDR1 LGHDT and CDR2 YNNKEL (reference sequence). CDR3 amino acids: CASSQEVREFADTQYF. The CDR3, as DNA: TGTGCCAGCAGCCAAGAAGTGCGGGAGTTTGCAGATACGCAGTATTTT.

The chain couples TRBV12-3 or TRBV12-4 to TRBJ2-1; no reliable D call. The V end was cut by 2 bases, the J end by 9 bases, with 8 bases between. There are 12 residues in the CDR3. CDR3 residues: CASSLSVGEQFF. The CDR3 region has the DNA TGTGCCAGCAGTTTATCGGTTGGTGAGCAGTTCTTC.

CDR3 DNA sequence: TGTGCCTGGAATTCTGACAGGGGTAGTTCACCCCTCCACTTT. Protein: CAWNSDRGSSPLHF. The chain recombines TRBV30 with TRBJ1-6, with TRBD1 identical over 8 bases. J gave up 9 bases and V 4 bases, and 8 bases lay outside the gene matches. In germline, CDR1 is GTSNPN, CDR2 SVGIG (reference sequence). This CDR3 has 14 residues.

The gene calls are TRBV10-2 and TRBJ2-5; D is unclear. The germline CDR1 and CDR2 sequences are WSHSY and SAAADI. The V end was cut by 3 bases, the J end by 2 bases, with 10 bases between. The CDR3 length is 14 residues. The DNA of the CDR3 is TGCGCCAGCAGTGACCCCGAGCTACAAGAGACCCAGTACTTC. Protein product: CASSDPELQETQYF.

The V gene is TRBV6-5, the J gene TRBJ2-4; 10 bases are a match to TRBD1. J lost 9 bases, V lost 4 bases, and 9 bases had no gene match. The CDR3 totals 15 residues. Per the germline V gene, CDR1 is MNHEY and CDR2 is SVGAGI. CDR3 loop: CASSSDRGRSGIQYF. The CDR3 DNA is TGTGCCAGCAGTTCCGACAGGGGGCGAAGTGGCATTCAGTACTTC.

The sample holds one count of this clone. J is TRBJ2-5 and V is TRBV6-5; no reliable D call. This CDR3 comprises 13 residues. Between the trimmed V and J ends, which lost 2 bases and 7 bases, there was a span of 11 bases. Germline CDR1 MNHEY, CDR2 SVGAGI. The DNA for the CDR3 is TGTGCCAGCAGTTACAGAGGTGGCGGGACCCAGTACTTC. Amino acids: CASSYRGGGTQYF.

CDR3 sequence reads: CASSWAGGTYNEQFF. The DNA of the CDR3 is TGTGCCAGCAGTTGGGCGGGAGGTACCTACAATGAGCAGTTCTTC. The chain carries TRBV6-1 and TRBJ2-1; 8 nucleotides align to TRBD2. The CDR3 consists of 15 residues. The germline V gene encodes CDR1 MNHNS and CDR2 SASEGT. The junction had 5 bases not matched to a gene; V was cut back by 5 bases and J by 2 bases.